A selection of T cell receptor beta chains follows, all from one sample in a study of T cell changes during pregnancy in multiple sclerosis. This table comes from immunoSEQ multiplex PCR, and its TCRdb copy is limited to in-frame clones, with some not included. The table records around 100,000 clones, about 90% of them present only once. Sample: peripheral blood, taken after pregnancy. The receptors were sampled from a female donor with multiple sclerosis, enrolled in a pregnancy study. CDR3s include the opening cysteine and the closing phenylalanine or tryptophan. Each record gives: J gene, V gene, clone size, D gene, CDR3 protein, CDR3 DNA. A D gene is named only where the DNA matches it firmly. For some rows the clone size is stated as once, few or many, or as a class when expanded; others skip it.

>TRBJ2-6|TRBV7-2|once|NA
CASSRGGTAGANVLTF
TGTGCCAGCAGCCGGGGGGGGACAGCTGGGGCCAACGTCCTGACTTTC
>TRBJ2-5|TRBV4-3|NA|NA
CASSHDRTLGETQYF
TGCGCCAGCAGCCACGACAGGACTTTGGGGGAGACCCAGTACTTC
>TRBJ1-2|TRBV4-1|NA|NA
CASRLGGTTNYGYTF
TGCGCCAGCAGGTTGGGCGGGACGACTAACTATGGCTACACCTTC
>TRBJ1-1|TRBV19|NA|NA
CASSPGWVRMLTEAFF
TGTGCCAGTAGTCCAGGGTGGGTTCGTATGTTGACTGAAGCTTTCTTT
>TRBJ2-1|TRBV7-3|NA|NA
CASSSSGPYNEQFF
TGTGCCAGCAGCTCCAGCGGGCCTTACAATGAGCAGTTCTTC
>TRBJ2-7|TRBV21-1|NA|NA
CASSNQGRAEQYF
TGTGCCAGCAGCAATCAGGGTAGGGCCGAGCAGTACTTC
>TRBJ2-7|TRBV6-1|NA|NA
CASSALSYEQYF
TGTGCCAGCAGTGCCCTATCTTACGAGCAGTACTTC
>TRBJ1-5|TRBV7-9|NA|NA
CASRPRHRVGSNQPQHF
TGTGCCAGCAGACCTAGACACAGGGTGGGGAGCAATCAGCCCCAGCATTTT
>TRBJ2-7|TRBV13|NA|TRBD2
CASSRIRLAGVGSGKDEQYF
TGTGCCAGCAGCCGAATTCGACTAGCGGGAGTCGGGAGTGGTAAGGACGAGCAGTACTTC
>TRBJ1-1|TRBV11-1|NA|NA
CASSPQVGNTEAFF
TGTGCCAGCAGCCCCCAGGTCGGGAACACTGAAGCTTTCTTT
>TRBJ2-7|TRBV5-4|NA|NA
CASSPTDSTLTYF
TGTGCCAGCAGCCCTACGGACAGTACGTTAACTTACTTC
>TRBJ1-1|TRBV29-1|NA|NA
CSVQGLRINSEAFF
TGCAGCGTTCAGGGTTTACGAATCAATTCTGAAGCTTTCTTT
>TRBJ2-3|TRBV5-6|NA|TRBD1
CASSLFQTGGTDTQYF
TGTGCCAGCAGCTTGTTCCAAACAGGGGGCACAGATACGCAGTATTTT
>TRBJ1-5|TRBV29-1|NA|NA
CSVDSRGDIAGQPQHF
TGCAGCGTTGACAGCAGGGGCGACATAGCAGGTCAGCCCCAGCATTTT
>TRBJ2-3|TRBV13|NA|NA
CASSLAGEDTQYF
TGTGCCAGCAGCTTAGCGGGAGAAGATACGCAGTATTTT
>TRBJ2-5|TRBV7-2|NA|TRBD2
CASSSAGGRGETQYF
TGTGCCAGCAGCTCAGCGGGCGGGAGAGGAGAGACCCAGTACTTC